Sequencing of this T cell receptor beta chain was carried out in a study of blood T cell repertoires in COVID-19. Overall study: From the United States, Italy and Spain came samples of acute and convalescent COVID-19. PBMCs, B-cell-depleted T cells, or T cells provided the cDNA or gDNA that made up the material.

How the authors handled the data: Nucleated cell number was recorded as an estimate derived from reference gene primer amplification. The repertoire was sequenced with immunoSEQ multiplex PCR; TCRdb's copy has only in-frame clones and lacks some. V and J calls and clone size are given by that table; D and trimming were obtained from the DNA. The table lists 200,000 to 250,000 clones, roughly 82% of them singletons. V dropped 3 bases and J dropped 5 bases, with 5 bases sitting between them. Germline lookup yields CDR1 SGHTA and CDR2 FQGNSA. This CDR3 region has 12 residues. The rearrangement links TRBV7-2 to TRBJ1-5; D is uncertain. The receptor comes from a woman aged 35 to 49 who had recovered from COVID-19. Sequencing was done on a sample of peripheral blood. The CDR3 reads CASSFPDQPQHF. CDR3 DNA: TGTGCCAGCAGCTTCCCTGATCAGCCCCAGCATTTT.